These 30 T cell receptor beta chains originate from one sample sequenced in a study of blood T cell repertoires in COVID-19. Here immunoSEQ multiplex PCR was the method, and the copy in TCRdb shows in-frame clones only, minus some. The top ten hold 3.5% to 4% of the sample, which has 200,000 to 300,000 clones, around nine tenths seen once. Sequencing was done on a sample of PBMCs or T cells enriched from blood (not recorded which). These receptors originate from a woman younger than 45 with acute COVID-19.

This chain joins TRBV27 and TRBJ1-5, with D perhaps matching TRBD1 (6 bases). The germline V and J ends were trimmed by 6 bases and 1 base, with 16 bases remaining between them. This CDR3 is built from 16 residues. Looked up from germline, CDR1 is MNHEY and CDR2 is SMNVEV (reference sequence). The CDR3 loop is CASSPLGQGSNQPQHF. The CDR3 DNA is TGTGCCAGCAGCCCTCTAGGTCAGGGGAGCAATCAGCCCCAGCATTTT.

The rearrangement joins TRBV2 to TRBJ2-2, with TRBD1 as a possible D gene (5 bases). V was trimmed by 2 bases and J by 2 bases, leaving 12 bases between them. Germline loops: CDR1 SNHLY, CDR2 FYNNEI. The CDR3 totals 16 residues. In DNA form, the CDR3 reads TGTGCCAGCAGTGAATTCTGGGGCACTAACACCGGGGAGCTGTTTTTT. Its translation is CASSEFWGTNTGELFF.

V is TRBV12-3 or TRBV12-4 and J is TRBJ2-1; the match to TRBD2 covers 8 bases. The CDR3 runs to 13 residues. V was pared by 9 bases and J by 8 bases, with 9 bases of the junction left unmatched. CDR3 sequence (DNA): TGTGCCAGTATCGCCGGGGGGGGAGATGAGCAGTTCTTC. Translating it yields CASIAGGGDEQFF.

The V and J genes are TRBV2 and TRBJ1-1; D remains ambiguous. The CDR3 sequence is 15 residues long. The V and J ends lost 6 bases and 4 bases respectively, with 18 bases between them. Germline CDR1 and CDR2: SNHLY and FYNNEI. CDR3 residues: CASRKWVRVTTEAFF. DNA for the CDR3: TGTGCCAGCAGGAAGTGGGTACGGGTGACCACTGAAGCTTTCTTT.

The rearrangement uses TRBV2 and TRBJ2-7; maybe TRBD1 (5 bases). CDR1 and CDR2 from the germline V gene are SNHLY and FYNNEI. The V gene lost 2 bases and the J gene lost 2 bases, with 10 bases spanning the gap. The CDR3 covers 14 residues. DNA of the CDR3: TGTGCCAGCAGTGAAAGGGGCGGAGCCTACGAGCAGTACTTC. Its translation is CASSERGGAYEQYF. Full variable domain (outside the CDR3, taken from reference TRBV2 and TRBJ2-7): EPEVTQTPSHQVTQMGQEVILRCVPISNHLYFYWYRQILGQKVEFLVSFYNNEISEKSEIFDDQFSVERPDGSNFTLKIRSTKLEDSAMYFCASSERGGAYEQYFGPGTRLTVT.

This clone was seen only once. This chain links TRBV7-2 with TRBJ1-6, with 9 bases matching TRBD1. V lost 3 bases, J lost 5 bases, and 2 bases stayed unmatched. CDR1 and CDR2 (germline): SGHTA, FQGNSA. CDR3 length equals 15 residues. The CDR3 spells CASSFRDRDNSPLHF. CDR3 DNA: TGTGCCAGCAGCTTCCGGGACAGGGATAATTCACCCCTCCACTTT.

The chain links TRBV7-9 to TRBJ2-7; D perhaps matches TRBD2 (5 bases). V was trimmed by 1 base and J by 0 bases, leaving 7 bases between them. Germline CDR1 and CDR2: SEHNR and FQNEAQ (reference sequence). This CDR3 contains 14 residues. The CDR3 here is CASSLGTVSYEQYF. For the CDR3, the DNA is TGTGCCAGCAGCTTAGGGACTGTCTCCTACGAGCAGTACTTC.

This chain links TRBV28 with TRBJ2-7; 10 bases fit TRBD1. Per germline, CDR1 MDHEN and CDR2 SYDVKM. J gave up 4 bases and V 7 bases, and 10 bases lay outside the gene matches. The CDR3 covers 15 residues. The CDR3 region is CASIPGQGIPYEQYF. CDR3 DNA sequence: TGTGCCAGCATCCCGGGACAGGGGATCCCGTACGAGCAGTACTTC.

This chain joins TRBV7-7 and TRBJ1-1; 7 bases map to TRBD1. Unmatched junction bases numbered 10, after V lost 2 bases and J lost 4 bases. Per germline, CDR1 SSHAT and CDR2 FNYEAQ (reference sequence). The length of the CDR3 is 16 residues. CDR3 sequence (DNA): TGTGCCAGCAGCTTACGTGAGGGGGCGCAGGTCACTGAAGCTTTCTTT. This sequence encodes CASSLREGAQVTEAFF.

As regards this clone: The sample carries other DNA sequences with the same CDR3. This chain links TRBV19 with TRBJ1-1; D unclear. V lost 3 bases, J lost 1 base, and 3 bases lay in between. The CDR3 contains 12 residues. The germline V gene has CDR1 LNHDA and CDR2 SQIVND (reference sequence). CDR3 amino acids: CASSISNTEAFF. CDR3 DNA sequence: TGTGCCAGTAGTATCTCGAACACTGAAGCTTTCTTT.

This chain uses TRBV7-9 with TRBJ1-1; perhaps TRBD1 as D (5 bases). Between the trimmed V and J ends, which lost 1 base and 5 bases, there was a span of 11 bases. CDR1 and CDR2 from the germline V gene are SEHNR and FQNEAQ (reference sequence). The CDR3 length is 14 residues. CDR3 nucleotides: TGTGCCAGCAGCTTAGTCGGGGGTGGGACTGAAGCTTTCTTT. Its translation is CASSLVGGGTEAFF. The variable domain in full, completed from reference TRBV7-9 and TRBJ1-1, reads DTGVSQNPRHKITKRGQNVTFRCDPISEHNRLYWYRQTLGQGPEFLTYFQNEAQLEKSRLLSDRFSAERPKGSFSTLEIQRTEQGDSAMYLCASSLVGGGTEAFFGQGTRLTVV.

The chain combines TRBV10-1 with TRBJ2-3; 12 bases agree with TRBD1. The J segment lost 6 bases and the V segment lost 0 bases, leaving 1 base of the junction unmatched. In germline, CDR1 is WNHNN, CDR2 SYGVQD (reference sequence). The CDR3 sequence is 15 residues long. The chain's CDR3 is CASSESGQGADTQYF. CDR3 coding DNA: TGCGCCAGCAGTGAGTCGGGACAGGGGGCGGATACGCAGTATTTT.

This clone was found once. V and J are TRBV5-1 and TRBJ1-2; 7 bases are shared with TRBD1. CDR1 is SGHRS, CDR2 YFSETQ, per germline. This CDR3 is built from 15 residues. V shed 3 bases and J 5 bases; nucleotides not matched to a gene: 10. The CDR3 nucleotides read TGCGCCAGCAGCTGGGGCCGGACAGGCACTTATGGCTACACCTTC. Translating it yields CASSWGRTGTYGYTF.

The chain couples TRBV3-1 (or the pseudogene TRBV3-2) to TRBJ2-1; a weak D match, TRBD1 (6 bases). Germline CDR1 is LGHDT and CDR2 is YNNKEL (reference sequence). The V gene lost 1 base and the J gene lost 8 bases, with 12 bases spanning the gap. This CDR3 region has 14 residues. As DNA, the CDR3 is TGTGCCAGCAGCCAAGCAGGGGTGGGGGATGAGCAGTTCTTC. Protein product: CASSQAGVGDEQFF.

The rearrangement joins TRBV6-2 or TRBV6-3 to TRBJ1-4, with D perhaps matching TRBD1 (6 bases). The CDR3 extends over 13 amino acids. Trimming took off 5 bases at V and 8 bases at J, with 12 bases between the two ends. Per the germline V gene, CDR1 is MNHEY and CDR2 is SVGEGT. The DNA for the CDR3 is TGTGCCAGCAGTCGAGGGGGAAACGAAAAACTGTTTTTT. As protein: CASSRGGNEKLFF.

The DNA of the CDR3 is TGTGCCAGCAGTTTAGAGGACAGCTATAATTCACCCCTCCACTTT. It specifies CASSLEDSYNSPLHF. The chain uses TRBV28 and TRBJ1-6, with D possibly TRBD1 on 6 matching bases. Trimming shortened V by 2 bases and J by 3 bases, and 8 bases separated the two germline ends. The CDR3 is 15 amino acids. CDR1 and CDR2 from the germline V gene are MDHEN and SYDVKM.

The chain is built from TRBV19 and TRBJ1-3; 8 nucleotides match TRBD1. The germline gives CDR1 LNHDA, CDR2 SQIVND (reference sequence). The V segment lost 10 bases and the J segment 5 bases; nucleotides outside the gene matches: 7. This CDR3 has 13 residues. The CDR3 spells CATRTGIRNTIYF. The CDR3 nucleotides read TGTGCCACTAGGACAGGGATAAGAAACACCATATATTTT.

The rearrangement joins TRBV6-5 to TRBJ1-5, with D tentatively TRBD1 (5 bases). Germline-derived CDR1 and CDR2 are MNHEY and SVGAGI. The ends were cut back, 6 bases at V and 6 bases at J, with 15 bases in the middle. This CDR3 spans 14 amino acids. CDR3: CASRGGSGVQPQHF. Here the CDR3 DNA reads TGTGCCAGCAGGGGTGGATCGGGGGTTCAGCCCCAGCATTTT.

The chain has TRBV9 and TRBJ2-7; D not certain. The germline gives CDR1 SGDLS, CDR2 YYNGEE. This CDR3 comprises 13 residues. V shed 0 bases and J shed 0 bases, with 4 bases lying between them. In DNA, the CDR3 is TGTGCCAGCAGCGTAGCAGGCTCCTACGAGCAGTACTTC. Translation: CASSVAGSYEQYF. Based on the CDR3 plus reference TRBV9 and TRBJ2-7, the full variable domain is DSGVTQTPKHLITATGQRVTLRCSPRSGDLSVYWYQQSLDQGLQFLIQYYNGEERAKGNILERFSAQQFPDLHSELNLSSLELGDSALYFCASSVAGSYEQYFGPGTRLTVT.

The chain is built from TRBV5-1 and TRBJ2-7; tentatively, D is TRBD2 (5 bases). The CDR3 sequence is 15 residues long. In germline, CDR1 is SGHRS, CDR2 YFSETQ. Between the trimmed V and J ends, which lost 3 bases and 2 bases, there was a span of 15 bases. CDR3 coding DNA: TGCGCCAGCAGCTATGACGGGCACGGGACCTACGAGCAGTACTTC. Translating it yields CASSYDGHGTYEQYF.

This sequence joins TRBV7-9 and TRBJ1-6, with D possibly TRBD1 on 5 matching bases. Germline values: CDR1 SEHNR, CDR2 FQNEAQ (reference sequence). Trimming stripped 4 bases from V and 7 bases from J, with 20 bases between. CDR3 size: 17 residues. Here the CDR3 DNA reads TGTGCCAGCAGCTCACTTAGGGGAGGGGTTGGGAATTCACCCCTCCACTTT. It is translated as CASSSLRGGVGNSPLHF.

This chain links TRBV30 with TRBJ1-1; maybe TRBD1 (6 bases). The germline CDR1 and CDR2 sequences are GTSNPN and SVGIG (reference sequence). V gave up 3 bases and J gave up 0 bases, with 8 bases separating them. The length of the CDR3 is 13 residues. The CDR3 is CAWRGQMNTEAFF. The CDR3 coding sequence is TGTGCCTGGAGAGGACAGATGAACACTGAAGCTTTCTTT.

The V call is TRBV28, the J call TRBJ2-7, with TRBD2 identical over 7 bases. The V gene's germline CDR1 is MDHEN and CDR2 SYDVKM. This CDR3 contains 12 residues. V dropped 3 bases and J dropped 5; count of bases not matched to a gene: 1. The CDR3 nucleotides read TGTGCCAGCAGTTTCGGGGGGAACGAGCAGTACTTC. Amino acid sequence: CASSFGGNEQYF.

The chain joins TRBV7-9 to TRBJ2-1, with D perhaps matching TRBD2 (6 bases). The V end lost 2 bases, the J end lost 7 bases, and 15 bases lay between the germline ends. The germline CDR1 and CDR2 sequences are SEHNR and FQNEAQ (reference sequence). CDR3 length: 15 residues. The CDR3 DNA sequence: TGTGCCAGCAGCTTATGGGGCCCGGGAGAGAATGAGCAGTTCTTC. Its translation is CASSLWGPGENEQFF.

The chain joins TRBV3-1 (or the pseudogene TRBV3-2) to TRBJ2-1; 7 nucleotides match TRBD1. This CDR3 is 19 amino acids long. The germline V gene encodes CDR1 LGHDT and CDR2 YNNKEL (reference sequence). With V trimmed by 4 bases and J by 4 bases, 19 bases remained unmatched. CDR3 DNA sequence: TGTGCCAGCAGCCCCCGCCCTGGACAGGAGCGAATTTATTACAATGAGCAGTTCTTC. Translation gives CASSPRPGQERIYYNEQFF.

The rearrangement joins TRBV19 to TRBJ1-5; 8 bases agree with TRBD1. V lost 7 bases and J lost 3; bases outside the gene matches: 5. There are 14 residues in the CDR3. CDR1 and CDR2 from the germline V gene are LNHDA and SQIVND (reference sequence). CDR3 protein: CASNGQGINQPQHF. CDR3 DNA: TGTGCCAGTAACGGACAGGGCATCAATCAGCCCCAGCATTTT. Full variable domain (outside the CDR3, taken from reference TRBV19 and TRBJ1-5): DGGITQSPKYLFRKEGQNVTLSCEQNLNHDAMYWYRQDPGQGLRLIYYSQIVNDFQKGDIAEGYSVSREKKESFPLTVTSAQKNPTAFYLCASNGQGINQPQHFGDGTRLSIL.

The rearrangement uses TRBV27 and TRBJ2-7; D is ambiguous. The CDR3 covers 14 residues. The germline CDR1 and CDR2 sequences are MNHEY and SMNVEV (reference sequence). Between the trimmed V and J ends, which lost 2 bases and 1 base, there was a span of 9 bases. The DNA for the CDR3 is TGTGCCAGCAGTTTAGTTCCCCATTCCTACGAGCAGTACTTC. The encoded protein is CASSLVPHSYEQYF.

V usage is TRBV27 and J usage is TRBJ2-3, with D perhaps matching TRBD2 (6 bases). Per germline, CDR1 MNHEY and CDR2 SMNVEV (reference sequence). Trimming cost V 4 bases and J 0 bases, with 23 bases left between them. The CDR3 extends over 19 amino acids. The CDR3, as DNA: TGTGCCAGCAGTTCTGTGGCGGGGCTCCGGCAAACTAGCACAGATACGCAGTATTTT. Translation gives CASSSVAGLRQTSTDTQYF.

The chain couples TRBV2 to TRBJ2-1, with TRBD1 matching 9 bases. V trimming: 6 bases; J trimming: 4 bases; junction bases outside the gene matches: 7. Germline V gene sequence: CDR1 SNHLY, CDR2 FYNNEI. CDR3 length: 15 residues. The CDR3 sequence is CASSPNRGPYNEQFF. The CDR3 DNA is TGTGCCAGCAGCCCGAACAGGGGGCCTTACAATGAGCAGTTCTTC.

This chain uses TRBV3-1 (or the pseudogene TRBV3-2) with TRBJ2-2, with 9 bases that match TRBD2. In germline, CDR1 is LGHDT, CDR2 YNNKEL (reference sequence). This CDR3 is built from 16 residues. With 2 bases clipped from V and 6 bases from J, the junction kept 7 bases outside the gene matches. For the CDR3, the DNA is TGTGCCAGCAGCCAAAATAGCGGGGGCTCCTCCGGGGAGCTGTTTTTT. Translating gives CASSQNSGGSSGELFF.